This is a list of T cell receptor beta chains from one sample in a study of blood T cell repertoires in COVID-19. Measured with immunoSEQ multiplex PCR; TCRdb has only the in-frame clones, and not every one. The data contain roughly 73,000 clones, 87% of them singletons. The specimen was peripheral blood. These receptors were taken from a woman of 80 years or more with active or convalescent COVID-19. Each CDR3 is given with its conserved first and last residue. The order of the fields is CDR3 DNA, CDR3 protein, clone size, V gene, J gene, D gene. The D gene is left open where the match is weak. Where a row states a size, it is once, few, many or the class of an expanded clone; other rows omit it.

cdr3_nt: TGTGCCAGCGGAGATGATAGCAATCAGCCCCAGCATTTT
cdr3_aa: CASGDDSNQPQHF
clone_size: .
v_call: TRBV2
j_call: TRBJ1-5
d_call: .

cdr3_nt: TGTGCCAGCAGCCGCCTGGGACAGAGCCAAGAGACCCAGTACTTC
cdr3_aa: CASSRLGQSQETQYF
clone_size: .
v_call: TRBV7-2
j_call: TRBJ2-5
d_call: TRBD1

cdr3_nt: TGTGCCAGTAGTAGAGGGACAGGGGCCTCGATCTTCTATGGCTACACCTTC
cdr3_aa: CASSRGTGASIFYGYTF
clone_size: .
v_call: TRBV19
j_call: TRBJ1-2
d_call: TRBD1

cdr3_nt: TGTGCCAGCAGCCAATTTGTAGGGACAGGGAGGAGGGAGCAGTACTTC
cdr3_aa: CASSQFVGTGRREQYF
clone_size: .
v_call: TRBV3-1/TRBV3-2
j_call: TRBJ2-7
d_call: TRBD1

cdr3_nt: TGTGCCAGCAGCTTACGTGTGGGCCTAACCTACGAGCAGTACTTC
cdr3_aa: CASSLRVGLTYEQYF
clone_size: .
v_call: TRBV7-9
j_call: TRBJ2-7
d_call: .

cdr3_nt: TGTGCCACCAGTGCCCGGAGGGGAATTTCCACCACAGATACGCAGTATTTT
cdr3_aa: CATSARRGISTTDTQYF
clone_size: few
v_call: TRBV24-1
j_call: TRBJ2-3
d_call: .

cdr3_nt: TGCAGCGTTGCCCACGGGCGGGACAGGGGTGTAAACGAGCAGTACTTC
cdr3_aa: CSVAHGRDRGVNEQYF
clone_size: few
v_call: TRBV29-1
j_call: TRBJ2-7
d_call: TRBD1

cdr3_nt: TGTGCCAGCAGCGTAGTAGATGGGGCGGCTTTCTTT
cdr3_aa: CASSVVDGAAFF
clone_size: once
v_call: TRBV9
j_call: TRBJ1-1
d_call: .

cdr3_nt: TGTGCCAGCAGCTTAAATGGAGGGGACTATGGCTACACCTTC
cdr3_aa: CASSLNGGDYGYTF
clone_size: .
v_call: TRBV7-3
j_call: TRBJ1-2
d_call: .

cdr3_nt: TGTGCCAGCAGTTACCCCCGTACGGGTAGCGGGGAAGAGCAGTACTTC
cdr3_aa: CASSYPRTGSGEEQYF
clone_size: .
v_call: TRBV6-6
j_call: TRBJ2-7
d_call: TRBD2

cdr3_nt: TGTGCCAGTAGTACTCTTAGCGGACAGGGGGATTCACCCCTCCACTTT
cdr3_aa: CASSTLSGQGDSPLHF
clone_size: few
v_call: TRBV19
j_call: TRBJ1-6
d_call: TRBD1

cdr3_nt: TGTGCCAGCAGTTATTCCACCCGGGACAGTAACTATGGCTACACCTTC
cdr3_aa: CASSYSTRDSNYGYTF
clone_size: .
v_call: TRBV6-2/TRBV6-3
j_call: TRBJ1-2
d_call: TRBD1

cdr3_nt: TGTGCCAGCAGCCACCCACAGGGGGCCTGGTTCGAGCAGTACTTC
cdr3_aa: CASSHPQGAWFEQYF
clone_size: .
v_call: TRBV3-1/TRBV3-2
j_call: TRBJ2-7
d_call: TRBD1

cdr3_nt: TGTGCCAGTAGTGTGACAGGGGGCTTTAGCGAGCTGTTTTTT
cdr3_aa: CASSVTGGFSELFF
clone_size: .
v_call: TRBV19
j_call: TRBJ2-2
d_call: TRBD1

cdr3_nt: TGTGCCACCAGTGATTGGAGTGAGGGCTATGGCTACACCTTC
cdr3_aa: CATSDWSEGYGYTF
clone_size: once
v_call: TRBV24-1
j_call: TRBJ1-2
d_call: .

cdr3_nt: TGTGCCAGCAGCCAAGTACAGGACACTAACTATGGCTACACCTTC
cdr3_aa: CASSQVQDTNYGYTF
clone_size: many
v_call: TRBV3-1/TRBV3-2
j_call: TRBJ1-2
d_call: .